Listed here are 27 T cell receptor beta chains from one sample, sequenced in a study of somatic mutations in cytotoxic T cells in rheumatoid arthritis. The method was immunoSEQ multiplex PCR; TCRdb's version includes in-frame clones alone and lacks a portion of them. Among about 18,000 clones listed, over 70% were seen once. Sequencing used CD8+ T cells sorted from blood. The receptors here all came from a woman aged 60 to 75 in good health.

V gene TRBV27 combines with J gene TRBJ1-2; 7 nucleotides agree with TRBD1. The germline V gene has CDR1 MNHEY and CDR2 SMNVEV (reference sequence). J lost 6 bases, V lost 5 bases, and 6 bases had no gene match. The CDR3 runs to 13 residues. CDR3: CASSPGQVDGYTF. The CDR3 DNA reads as TGTGCCAGCAGTCCCGGACAGGTCGATGGCTACACCTTC.

This sequence joins TRBV19 and TRBJ1-2; D not resolved. CDR3 length: 17 amino acids. Germline lookup yields CDR1 LNHDA and CDR2 SQIVND (reference sequence). Between the trimmed V and J ends, which lost 5 bases and 0 bases, there was a span of 19 bases. The CDR3 coding sequence is TGTGCCAGTAGTTACGCCGCTCGATCGTTCCCTAACTATGGCTACACCTTC. Protein product: CASSYAARSFPNYGYTF.

This chain uses TRBV11-2 with TRBJ1-5; a possible D gene is TRBD1 (5 bases). Trimming removed 1 base at V and 0 bases at J, with 7 bases between. The germline CDR1 and CDR2 sequences are SGHAT and FQNNGV. The CDR3 is 15 residues long. In DNA, the CDR3 is TGTGCCAGCAGCTTAGGGGGGTATAGCAATCAGCCCCAGCATTTT. Translation: CASSLGGYSNQPQHF. Combining the CDR3 with reference TRBV11-2 and TRBJ1-5 gives the whole variable domain EAGVAQSPRYKIIEKRQSVAFWCNPISGHATLYWYQQILGQGPKLLIQFQNNGVVDDSQLPKDRFSAERLKGVDSTLKIQPAKLEDSAVYLCASSLGGYSNQPQHFGDGTRLSIL.

The chain has TRBV27 and TRBJ1-5; no firm D call. V was pared by 5 bases and J by 3 bases, with 5 bases between. The germline V gene has CDR1 MNHEY and CDR2 SMNVEV (reference sequence). This CDR3 is built from 12 residues. The CDR3 region has the DNA TGTGCCAGCAGTAAACACAATCAGCCCCAGCATTTT. Encoded protein: CASSKHNQPQHF.

This sequence joins TRBV7-9 and TRBJ1-1; no definite D call. The CDR3 sequence is 12 residues long. Germline V gene lookup returns CDR1 SEHNR and CDR2 FQNEAQ (reference sequence). V dropped 4 bases and J dropped 0 bases, with 3 bases sitting between them. DNA of the CDR3: TGTGCCAGCAGCTCCATGAACACTGAAGCTTTCTTT. As protein: CASSSMNTEAFF.

This rearrangement joins TRBV19 to TRBJ2-2; 8 nucleotides agree with TRBD1. The CDR3 has 13 amino acids. J was trimmed by 6 bases and V by 10 bases; bases with no gene match: 7. Per germline, CDR1 LNHDA and CDR2 SQIVND (reference sequence). CDR3 nucleotides: TGTGCCACTAAAGACAGGGGACCCGGGGAGCTGTTTTTT. As protein: CATKDRGPGELFF.

The V call is TRBV7-9, the J call TRBJ1-2; D call uncertain. This CDR3 contains 17 residues. The V end was cut by 2 bases, the J end by 0 bases, with 16 bases between. The germline V gene encodes CDR1 SEHNR and CDR2 FQNEAQ (reference sequence). CDR3 residues: CASSLRPAKFPNYGYTF. As DNA, the CDR3 is TGTGCCAGCAGCTTAAGGCCAGCCAAATTCCCTAACTATGGCTACACCTTC.

This clone was recorded only once. This sequence joins TRBV9 and TRBJ2-2; D not certain. V was cut by 3 bases and J by 6 bases, with 3 bases left in between. The CDR3 is made up of 11 amino acids. Germline lookup yields CDR1 SGDLS and CDR2 YYNGEE. The CDR3 spells CASSGPGELFF. The CDR3 bases are TGTGCCAGCAGCGGACCCGGGGAGCTGTTTTTT.

This clone was observed once. The chain links TRBV27 to TRBJ1-5, with a tentative D call TRBD1 (5 bases). This CDR3 region has 15 residues. Germline loops: CDR1 MNHEY, CDR2 SMNVEV (reference sequence). The ends were cut back, 0 bases at V and 10 bases at J, with 16 bases in the middle. In nucleotides, the CDR3 is TGTGCCAGCAGTTTATCGGGAGGGGCACGCAGCCCCCAGCATTTT. As protein: CASSLSGGARSPQHF.

The sample holds one count of this clone. The rearrangement links TRBV7-9 to TRBJ2-3, with D unresolved. This CDR3 spans 15 amino acids. The V and J ends lost 5 bases and 6 bases respectively, with 18 bases between them. The germline CDR1 and CDR2 sequences are SEHNR and FQNEAQ (reference sequence). Written as DNA, the CDR3 is TGTGCCAGCAGCCCCTCAGCCCGTACCGGGGATACGCAGTATTTT. Its protein is CASSPSARTGDTQYF. The full variable domain, its missing parts supplied by reference TRBV7-9 and TRBJ2-3, is DTGVSQNPRHKITKRGQNVTFRCDPISEHNRLYWYRQTLGQGPEFLTYFQNEAQLEKSRLLSDRFSAERPKGSFSTLEIQRTEQGDSAMYLCASSPSARTGDTQYFGPGTRLTVL.

The V call is TRBV7-8, the J call TRBJ2-7, with 7 bases matching TRBD2. Germline V gene sequence: CDR1 SGHVS, CDR2 FQNEAQ. The CDR3 covers 15 residues. Trimming took 5 bases from V and 3 from J; bases not matched to a gene: 10. The CDR3: CASSPGGAGFYEQYF. The CDR3 DNA reads TGTGCCAGCAGCCCGGGAGGAGCGGGGTTCTACGAGCAGTACTTC.

The chain couples TRBV19 to TRBJ2-1; 7 nucleotides match TRBD1. This CDR3 contains 17 residues. Trimming took 5 bases from V and 0 from J; bases not matched to a gene: 10. Germline-derived CDR1 and CDR2 are LNHDA and SQIVND (reference sequence). Here the CDR3 DNA reads TGTGCCAGTAGTCCTCGGACAGGCCCAAGCTCCTACAATGAGCAGTTCTTC. Encoded protein: CASSPRTGPSSYNEQFF.

This clone was found a few times. V usage is TRBV13 and J usage is TRBJ2-7, with D tentatively TRBD1 (6 bases). CDR3 size: 15 residues. Per germline, CDR1 PRHDT and CDR2 FYEKMQ (reference sequence). V shed 5 bases and J shed 1 base, with 15 bases lying between them. DNA of the CDR3: TGTGCCAGCAGCCCCCGGGACAAACCTTCCTACGAGCAGTACTTC. Its translation is CASSPRDKPSYEQYF.

The chain has TRBV27 and TRBJ1-1; D not certain. This CDR3 has 15 residues. The germline V and J ends were trimmed by 5 bases and 1 base, with 14 bases remaining between them. Germline V gene data show CDR1 as MNHEY and CDR2 as SMNVEV (reference sequence). The CDR3: CASSPVGPPNTEAFF. The CDR3 nucleotides read TGTGCCAGCAGTCCCGTTGGGCCTCCGAACACTGAAGCTTTCTTT.

By frequency in the sample, this clone is medium-sized (0.01 to 0.1%). This chain links TRBV2 with TRBJ1-1; D not certain. The germline gives CDR1 SNHLY, CDR2 FYNNEI. Trimming took 10 bases from V and 4 from J, leaving 10 bases between them. This CDR3 is 11 amino acids long. CDR3 residues: CAIPLGTEAFF. The CDR3 DNA sequence: TGTGCCATCCCTTTGGGCACTGAAGCTTTCTTT.

The V and J genes are TRBV18 and TRBJ2-7; D gene unclear. Germline assignment: CDR1 KGHSH and CDR2 LQKENI. This CDR3 contains 14 residues. Deletions cut 0 bases from V and 0 bases from J, with 6 bases between. The chain's CDR3 is CASSPPSSSYEQYF. CDR3 DNA sequence: TGTGCCAGCTCACCACCTAGCTCCTCCTACGAGCAGTACTTC.

This clone was observed a handful of times. The chain uses TRBV27 and TRBJ1-1, with D uncertain. This CDR3 contains 13 residues. Trimming removed 0 bases from V and 4 bases from J, with 6 bases in between. Germline V gene sequence: CDR1 MNHEY, CDR2 SMNVEV (reference sequence). In DNA, the CDR3 is TGTGCCAGCAGTTTATCGGGCTTCACTGAAGCTTTCTTT. This codes for CASSLSGFTEAFF.

The V gene is TRBV28, the J gene TRBJ2-2; D might be TRBD1 (5 bases). This CDR3 has 13 residues. Germline-derived CDR1 and CDR2 are MDHEN and SYDVKM. Trimming removed 5 bases from V and 3 bases from J, with 7 bases in between. CDR3 amino acids: CASSPGYTGELFF. CDR3 bases: TGTGCCAGCAGTCCAGGGTACACCGGGGAGCTGTTTTTT.

The chain links TRBV6-6 to TRBJ2-7; D not certain. Germline CDR1 is MNHNY and CDR2 is SVGAGI (reference sequence). V was clipped by 8 bases and J by 2 bases, with 16 bases between them. The CDR3 is 14 residues long. CDR3 residues: CASGNFAWAYEQYF. CDR3 bases: TGTGCCAGCGGAAACTTCGCCTGGGCCTACGAGCAGTACTTC.

This clone was recorded only once. This sequence joins TRBV6-5 and TRBJ2-1, with D possibly matching TRBD2 (5 bases). CDR1 is MNHEY and CDR2 is SVGAGI in the germline V gene. This CDR3 region has 14 residues. With 5 bases removed from V and 6 bases from J, the gap between germline ends came to 14 bases. In DNA form, the CDR3 reads TGTGCCAGCAGTACTACTAGGTTGGTCAATGAGCAGTTCTTC. Amino acids: CASSTTRLVNEQFF.

The J gene is TRBJ2-5, the V gene TRBV2; weak D call: TRBD1 (6 bases). The CDR3 has 15 amino acids. Germline V gene sequence: CDR1 SNHLY, CDR2 FYNNEI. The V end was cut by 4 bases, the J end by 5 bases, with 17 bases between. CDR3 coding DNA: TGTGCCAGCAGTGCAGACCTACAGGGCGAGGAGACCCAGTACTTC. It translates to CASSADLQGEETQYF.

This chain joins TRBV27 and TRBJ1-1; D uncertain. The CDR3 loop spans 14 amino acids. CDR1 and CDR2 (germline): MNHEY, SMNVEV (reference sequence). Trimming pared 5 bases from V and 2 bases from J, leaving 12 bases between. The CDR3 protein is CASSPTRGNTEAFF. CDR3 nucleotide sequence: TGTGCCAGCAGTCCAACACGGGGAAACACTGAAGCTTTCTTT.

The rearrangement uses TRBV9 and TRBJ2-1; 7 nucleotides agree with TRBD2. Unmatched junction bases numbered 13, after V lost 2 bases and J lost 8 bases. The CDR3 sequence is 16 residues long. The germline V gene encodes CDR1 SGDLS and CDR2 YYNGEE. The CDR3 sequence is CASSVNGGGPSDEQFF. CDR3 DNA: TGTGCCAGCAGCGTGAACGGGGGAGGGCCCTCGGATGAGCAGTTCTTC.

The chain is built from TRBV2 and TRBJ1-5; D remains ambiguous. Germline CDR1 reads SNHLY; CDR2 reads FYNNEI. The germline V and J ends were trimmed by 2 bases and 2 bases, with 4 bases remaining between them. The CDR3 consists of 13 residues. CDR3: CASSEQGNQPQHF. The CDR3 DNA follows: TGTGCCAGCAGTGAACAAGGCAATCAGCCCCAGCATTTT.

In this sample, this clone turned up a few times. A much larger clone lies one base from this, so it may be a read error. In the same sample, other DNA sequences code for this CDR3. The chain is built from TRBV9 and TRBJ1-1; D is unresolved. Trimming took 0 bases from V and 0 from J, leaving 9 bases between them. CDR3 length: 15 residues. Germline CDR1 SGDLS, CDR2 YYNGEE. CDR3 sequence: CASSVDPDMNTEAFF. The DNA for the CDR3 is TGTGCCAGCAGCGTAGACCCAGACATGAACACTGAAGCTTTCTTT. Supplemented by reference TRBV9 and TRBJ1-1, the full variable domain reads DSGVTQTPKHLITATGQRVTLRCSPRSGDLSVYWYQQSLDQGLQFLIQYYNGEERAKGNILERFSAQQFPDLHSELNLSSLELGDSALYFCASSVDPDMNTEAFFGQGTRLTVV.

The chain recombines TRBV7-9 with TRBJ2-1; TRBD2 agrees at 8 bases. The CDR3 has 18 residues. Looked up from germline, CDR1 is SEHNR and CDR2 is FQNEAQ (reference sequence). V lost 4 bases, J lost 2 bases, and 13 bases stayed unmatched. CDR3 in amino acids: CASSSARGAGGTYNEQFF. The DNA of the CDR3 is TGTGCCAGCAGCTCCGCAAGGGGTGCGGGGGGTACCTACAATGAGCAGTTCTTC.

V gene TRBV4-1 combines with J gene TRBJ1-5, with 7 bases fitting TRBD1. V was pared by 4 bases and J by 1 base, with 10 bases of the junction left unmatched. The CDR3 is 17 residues long. Germline CDR1 is MGHRA and CDR2 is YSYEKL. CDR3 DNA: TGCGCCAGCAGCCCGACGGGACAGATCCGAAGCAATCAGCCCCAGCATTTT. Translated, it gives CASSPTGQIRSNQPQHF.